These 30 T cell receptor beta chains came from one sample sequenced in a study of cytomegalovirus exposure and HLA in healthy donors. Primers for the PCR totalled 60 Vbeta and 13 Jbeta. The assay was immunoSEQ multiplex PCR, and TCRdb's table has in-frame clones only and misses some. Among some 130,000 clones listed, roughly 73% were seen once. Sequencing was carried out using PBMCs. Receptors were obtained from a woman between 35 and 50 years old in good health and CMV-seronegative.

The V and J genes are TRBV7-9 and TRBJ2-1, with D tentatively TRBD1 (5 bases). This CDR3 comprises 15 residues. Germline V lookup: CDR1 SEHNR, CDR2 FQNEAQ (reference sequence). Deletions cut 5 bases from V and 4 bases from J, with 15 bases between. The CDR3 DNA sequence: TGTGCCAGCAGCCCTCAGGGAAAGGGTTACAATGAGCAGTTCTTC. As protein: CASSPQGKGYNEQFF.

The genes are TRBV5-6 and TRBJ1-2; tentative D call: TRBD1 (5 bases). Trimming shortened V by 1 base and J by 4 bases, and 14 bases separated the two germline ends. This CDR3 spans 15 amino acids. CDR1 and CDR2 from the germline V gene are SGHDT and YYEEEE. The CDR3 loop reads CASSLRNRLRYGYTF. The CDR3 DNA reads TGTGCCAGCAGCTTGCGAAACAGGTTACGCTATGGCTACACCTTC.

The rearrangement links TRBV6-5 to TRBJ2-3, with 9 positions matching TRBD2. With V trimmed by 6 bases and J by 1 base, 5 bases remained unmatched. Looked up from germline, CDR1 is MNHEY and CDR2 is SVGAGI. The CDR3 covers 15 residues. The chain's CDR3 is CASRQTSGRTDTQYF. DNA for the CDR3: TGTGCCAGCAGACAAACTAGCGGGCGCACAGATACGCAGTATTTT.

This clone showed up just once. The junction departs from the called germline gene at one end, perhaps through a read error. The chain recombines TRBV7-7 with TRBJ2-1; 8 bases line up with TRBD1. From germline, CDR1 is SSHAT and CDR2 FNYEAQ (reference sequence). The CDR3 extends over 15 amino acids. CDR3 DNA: TGTGCTAGCAGCCCCCAGGGGGCCGGATACAATGAGCAGTTCTTC. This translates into CASSPQGAGYNEQFF.

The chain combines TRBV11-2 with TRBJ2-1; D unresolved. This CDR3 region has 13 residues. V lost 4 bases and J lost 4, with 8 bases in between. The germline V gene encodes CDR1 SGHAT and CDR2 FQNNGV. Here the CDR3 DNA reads TGTGCCAGCAGCTCAAGCGTATACAATGAGCAGTTCTTC. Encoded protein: CASSSSVYNEQFF.

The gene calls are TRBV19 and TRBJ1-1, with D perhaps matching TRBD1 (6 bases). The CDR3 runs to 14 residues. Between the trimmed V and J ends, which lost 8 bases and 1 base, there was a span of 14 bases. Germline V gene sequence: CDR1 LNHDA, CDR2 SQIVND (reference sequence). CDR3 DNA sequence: TGTGCCAGTCGATTTCGGGGGGCGAACACTGAAGCTTTCTTT. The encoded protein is CASRFRGANTEAFF.

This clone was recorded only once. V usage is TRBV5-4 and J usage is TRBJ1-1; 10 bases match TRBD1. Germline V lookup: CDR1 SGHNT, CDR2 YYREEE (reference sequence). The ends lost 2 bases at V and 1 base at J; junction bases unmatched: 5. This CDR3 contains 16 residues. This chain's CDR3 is CASSFDRGQWNTEAFF. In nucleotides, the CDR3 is TGTGCCAGCAGCTTCGACAGGGGGCAATGGAACACTGAAGCTTTCTTT. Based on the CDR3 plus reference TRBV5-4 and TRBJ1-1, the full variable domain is ETGVTQSPTHLIKTRGQQVTLRCSSQSGHNTVSWYQQALGQGPQFIFQYYREEENGRGNFPPRFSGLQFPNYSSELNVNALELDDSALYLCASSFDRGQWNTEAFFGQGTRLTVV.

The CDR3 loop reads CAIGRGPNTGELFF. Written as DNA, the CDR3 is TGTGCCATCGGCAGGGGGCCGAACACCGGGGAGCTGTTTTTT. This sequence joins TRBV10-3 and TRBJ2-2, with 8 bases identical to TRBD1. Germline V gene data show CDR1 as ENHRY and CDR2 as SYGVKD. The CDR3 is 14 residues long. V dropped 8 bases and J dropped 0; count of bases not matched to a gene: 2.

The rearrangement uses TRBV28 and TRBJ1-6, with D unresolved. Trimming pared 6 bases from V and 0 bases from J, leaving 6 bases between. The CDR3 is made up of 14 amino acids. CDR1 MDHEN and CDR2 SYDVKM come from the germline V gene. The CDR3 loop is CASSGGSYNSPLHF. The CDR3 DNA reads TGTGCCAGCAGCGGAGGCTCCTATAATTCACCCCTCCACTTT.

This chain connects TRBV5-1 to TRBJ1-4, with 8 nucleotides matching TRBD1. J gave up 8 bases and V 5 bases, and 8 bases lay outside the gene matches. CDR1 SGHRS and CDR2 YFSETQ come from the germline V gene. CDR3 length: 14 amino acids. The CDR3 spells CASSPQGAQEKLFF. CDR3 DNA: TGCGCCAGCAGTCCTCAGGGGGCACAGGAAAAACTGTTTTTT.

The CDR3 region is CASSIRQGAIDTQYF. The CDR3 DNA reads as TGTGCCAGTAGTATTAGGCAGGGGGCCATAGATACGCAGTATTTT. The V call is TRBV19, the J call TRBJ2-3, with 8 bases matching TRBD1. Germline CDR1 and CDR2: LNHDA and SQIVND (reference sequence). After removal of 3 bases from V and 5 bases from J, the junction contained 7 bases not matched to a gene. The CDR3 contains 15 residues.

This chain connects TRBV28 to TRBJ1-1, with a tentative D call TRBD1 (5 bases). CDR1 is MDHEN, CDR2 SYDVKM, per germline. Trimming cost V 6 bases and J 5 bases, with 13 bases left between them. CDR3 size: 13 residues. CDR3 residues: CASRGGRKTEAFF. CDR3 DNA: TGTGCCAGCAGGGGGGGACGGAAAACTGAAGCTTTCTTT.

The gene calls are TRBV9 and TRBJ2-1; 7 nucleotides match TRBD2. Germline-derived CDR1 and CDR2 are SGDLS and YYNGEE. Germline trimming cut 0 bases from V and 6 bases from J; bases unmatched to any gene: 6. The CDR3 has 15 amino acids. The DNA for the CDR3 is TGTGCCAGCAGCGTAGCTGGGAGGGTTGGCAATGAGCAGTTCTTC. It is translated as CASSVAGRVGNEQFF.

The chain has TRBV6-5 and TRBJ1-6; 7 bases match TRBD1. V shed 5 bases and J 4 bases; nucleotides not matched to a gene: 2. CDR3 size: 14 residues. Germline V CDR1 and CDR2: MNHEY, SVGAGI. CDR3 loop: CASSAGQYNSPLHF. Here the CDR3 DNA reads TGTGCCAGCAGTGCGGGACAGTATAATTCACCCCTCCACTTT.

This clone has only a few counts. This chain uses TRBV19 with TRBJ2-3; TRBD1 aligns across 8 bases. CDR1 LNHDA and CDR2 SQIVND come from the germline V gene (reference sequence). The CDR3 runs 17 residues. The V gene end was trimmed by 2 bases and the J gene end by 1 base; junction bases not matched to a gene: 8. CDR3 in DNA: TGTGCCAGTAGTATAACGCAGGGGGCTGGAGGCACAGATACGCAGTATTTT. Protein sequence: CASSITQGAGGTDTQYF. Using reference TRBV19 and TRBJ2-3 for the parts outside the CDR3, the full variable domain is DGGITQSPKYLFRKEGQNVTLSCEQNLNHDAMYWYRQDPGQGLRLIYYSQIVNDFQKGDIAEGYSVSREKKESFPLTVTSAQKNPTAFYLCASSITQGAGGTDTQYFGPGTRLTVL.

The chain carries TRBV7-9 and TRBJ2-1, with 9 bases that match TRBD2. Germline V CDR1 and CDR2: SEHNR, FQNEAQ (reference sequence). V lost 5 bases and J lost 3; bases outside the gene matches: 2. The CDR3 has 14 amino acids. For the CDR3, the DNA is TGTGCCAGCAGCCCGACTAGCGGCTACAATGAGCAGTTCTTC. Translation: CASSPTSGYNEQFF.

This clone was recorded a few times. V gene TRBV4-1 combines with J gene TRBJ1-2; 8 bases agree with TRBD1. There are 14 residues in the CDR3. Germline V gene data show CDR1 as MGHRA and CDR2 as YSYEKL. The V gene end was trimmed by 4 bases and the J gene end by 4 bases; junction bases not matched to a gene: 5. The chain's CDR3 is CASSPQTGAYGYTF. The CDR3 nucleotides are TGCGCCAGCAGCCCTCAGACAGGGGCCTATGGCTACACCTTC.

For the CDR3, the DNA is TGTGCCAGCAGGGGGCAGAGGTTTATGAACACTGAAGCTTTCTTT. Its translation is CASRGQRFMNTEAFF. The chain couples TRBV25-1 to TRBJ1-1, with D tentatively TRBD1 (5 bases). Germline V CDR1 and CDR2: MGHDK, SYGVNS. V was cut by 6 bases and J by 0 bases, with 14 bases left in between. The CDR3 sequence is 15 residues long.

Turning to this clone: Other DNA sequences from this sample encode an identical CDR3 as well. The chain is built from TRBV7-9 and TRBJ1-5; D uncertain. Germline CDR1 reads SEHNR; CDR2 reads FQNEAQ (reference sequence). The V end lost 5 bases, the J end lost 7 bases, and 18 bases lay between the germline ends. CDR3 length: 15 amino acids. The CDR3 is CASSPTSEEGQPQHF. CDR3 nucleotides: TGTGCCAGCAGCCCAACCAGCGAGGAGGGACAGCCCCAGCATTTT.

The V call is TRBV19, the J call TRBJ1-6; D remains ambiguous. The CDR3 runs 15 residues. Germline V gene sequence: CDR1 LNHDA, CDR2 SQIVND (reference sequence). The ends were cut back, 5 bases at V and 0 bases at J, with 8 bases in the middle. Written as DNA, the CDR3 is TGTGCCAGTAGTGAGGCAAGCTCCTATAATTCACCCCTCCACTTT. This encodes CASSEASSYNSPLHF.

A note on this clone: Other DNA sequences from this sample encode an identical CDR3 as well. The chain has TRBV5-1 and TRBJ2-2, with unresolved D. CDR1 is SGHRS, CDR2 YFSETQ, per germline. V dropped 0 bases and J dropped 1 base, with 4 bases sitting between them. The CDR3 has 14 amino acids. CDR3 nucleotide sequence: TGCGCCAGCAGCTTGGACGGGAACACCGGGGAGCTGTTTTTT. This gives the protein CASSLDGNTGELFF.

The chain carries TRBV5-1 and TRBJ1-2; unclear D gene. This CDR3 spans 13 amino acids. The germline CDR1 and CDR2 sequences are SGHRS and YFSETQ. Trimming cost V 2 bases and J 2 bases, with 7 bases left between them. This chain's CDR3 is CASSLQQNYGYTF. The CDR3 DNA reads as TGCGCCAGCAGCTTACAACAGAACTATGGCTACACCTTC.

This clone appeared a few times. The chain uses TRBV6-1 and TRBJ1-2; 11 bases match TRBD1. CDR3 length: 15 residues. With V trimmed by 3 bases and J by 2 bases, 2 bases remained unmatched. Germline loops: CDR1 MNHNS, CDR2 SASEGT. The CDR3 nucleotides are TGTGCCAGCAGTGATGGGGACAGGGGGAACTATGGCTACACCTTC. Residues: CASSDGDRGNYGYTF.

The CDR3 coding sequence is TGTGCCAGCGGGGCCGGGACTAGCTTTCGAGAGACCCAGTACTTC. Residues: CASGAGTSFRETQYF. The V call is TRBV7-2, the J call TRBJ2-5, with 9 positions matching TRBD2. CDR1 SGHTA and CDR2 FQGNSA come from the germline V gene. V trimming: 8 bases; J trimming: 4 bases; junction bases outside the gene matches: 11. The length of the CDR3 is 15 residues.

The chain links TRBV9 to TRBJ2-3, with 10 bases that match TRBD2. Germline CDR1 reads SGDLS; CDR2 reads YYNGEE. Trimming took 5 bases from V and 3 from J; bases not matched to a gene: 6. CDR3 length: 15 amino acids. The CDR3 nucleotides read TGTGCCAGCAGTATACTAGCGGGGTCTACAGATACGCAGTATTTT. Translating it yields CASSILAGSTDTQYF.

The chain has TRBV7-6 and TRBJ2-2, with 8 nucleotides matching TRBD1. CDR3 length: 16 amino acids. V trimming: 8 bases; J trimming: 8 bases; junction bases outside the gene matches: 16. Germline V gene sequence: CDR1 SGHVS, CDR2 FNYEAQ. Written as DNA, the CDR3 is TGTGCCAGCGCATACTCAAGGACAGGGAGCACGGGGGAGCTGTTTTTT. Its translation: CASAYSRTGSTGELFF.

CDR3 bases: TGTGCCAGTAGTGCCTCGGGGGGCCTTTACAATGAGCAGTTCTTC. Translated: CASSASGGLYNEQFF. The chain has TRBV19 and TRBJ2-1, with D possibly TRBD2 on 7 matching bases. Looked up from germline, CDR1 is LNHDA and CDR2 is SQIVND (reference sequence). V lost 5 bases to trimming and J lost 4 bases, with 15 bases between them. The CDR3 spans 15 residues.

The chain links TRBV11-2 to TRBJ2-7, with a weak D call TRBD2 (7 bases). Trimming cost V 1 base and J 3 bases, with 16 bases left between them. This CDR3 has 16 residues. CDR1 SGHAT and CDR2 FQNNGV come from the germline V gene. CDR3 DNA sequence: TGTGCCAGCAGCTTAGGTAGGGGGGGAGGGCGCTACGAGCAGTACTTC. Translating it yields CASSLGRGGGRYEQYF.

The DNA for the CDR3 is TGTGCCACCAGCCGGGAGAGTAATTCACCCCTCCACTTT. Translation: CATSRESNSPLHF. This sequence joins TRBV15 and TRBJ1-6; D not resolved. Germline V lookup: CDR1 LNHNV, CDR2 YYDKDF (reference sequence). The CDR3 is 13 residues long. V gave up 5 bases and J gave up 6 bases, with 8 bases separating them. Full variable domain (remainder filled in from reference TRBV15 and TRBJ1-6): DAMVIQNPRYQVTQFGKPVTLSCSQTLNHNVMYWYQQKSSQAPKLLFHYYDKDFNNEADTPDNFQSRRPNTSFCFLDIRSPGLGDTAMYLCATSRESNSPLHFGNGTRLTVT.

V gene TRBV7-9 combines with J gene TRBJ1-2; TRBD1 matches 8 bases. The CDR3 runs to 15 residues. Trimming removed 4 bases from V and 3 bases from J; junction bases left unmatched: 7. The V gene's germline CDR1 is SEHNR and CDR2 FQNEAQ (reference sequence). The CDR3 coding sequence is TGTGCCAGCAGCTCAACAGGGGGTGCTGACTATGGCTACACCTTC. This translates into CASSSTGGADYGYTF.